Each of the 31 T cell receptor beta chains below was sequenced from the same sample in a study of blood T cell repertoires in COVID-19. Measured with immunoSEQ multiplex PCR; TCRdb has only the in-frame clones, and not every one. The table lists 350,000 to 450,000 clones, 70% to 90% of them singletons. Sequences were obtained from peripheral blood. All receptors come from a woman aged 55 to 70 with COVID-19, enrolled during active disease.

This clone was observed a handful of times. The chain carries TRBV6-5 and TRBJ1-2; TRBD1 is a possible D gene (5 bases). CDR3 length: 13 amino acids. V lost 9 bases, J lost 8 bases, and 19 bases lay in between. Per germline, CDR1 MNHEY and CDR2 SVGAGI. Written as DNA, the CDR3 is TGTGCCAGTTTACCAGGGTTGTCGTACGGCTACACCTTC. Translation: CASLPGLSYGYTF.

V gene TRBV18 combines with J gene TRBJ2-1, with 9 nucleotides matching TRBD1. The CDR3 totals 20 residues. V lost 2 bases to trimming and J lost 0 bases; unmatched junction nucleotides: 14. Germline loops: CDR1 KGHSH, CDR2 LQKENI. CDR3 nucleotides: TGTGCCAGCTCACCAAATTCGGCCGGGACAGGGTCTAGCTCCTACAATGAGCAGTTCTTC. It translates to CASSPNSAGTGSSSYNEQFF.

The chain joins TRBV13 to TRBJ2-3, with 11 bases fitting TRBD2. V gave up 5 bases and J gave up 2 bases; unmatched junction bases: 6. The CDR3 is 16 amino acids. Germline V gene data show CDR1 as PRHDT and CDR2 as FYEKMQ (reference sequence). The CDR3 loop is CASSQQLAGVTDTQYF. The CDR3, as DNA: TGTGCCAGCAGCCAACAACTAGCGGGGGTCACAGATACGCAGTATTTT.

The genes are TRBV9 and TRBJ2-1, with a weak D call TRBD1 (5 bases). CDR1 SGDLS and CDR2 YYNGEE come from the germline V gene. Trimming cost V 0 bases and J 4 bases, with 14 bases left between them. The CDR3 runs 16 residues. CDR3 sequence: CASSVGTGPNYNEQFF. The CDR3 region has the DNA TGTGCCAGCAGCGTAGGTACAGGACCCAATTACAATGAGCAGTTCTTC. Drawing the rest from reference TRBV9 and TRBJ2-1, the complete variable domain is DSGVTQTPKHLITATGQRVTLRCSPRSGDLSVYWYQQSLDQGLQFLIQYYNGEERAKGNILERFSAQQFPDLHSELNLSSLELGDSALYFCASSVGTGPNYNEQFFGPGTRLTVL.

The rearrangement uses TRBV5-1 and TRBJ2-7; D is possibly TRBD1 or TRBD2 (6 bases each). The germline gives CDR1 SGHRS, CDR2 YFSETQ. Between the trimmed V and J ends, which lost 4 bases and 0 bases, there was a span of 11 bases. The CDR3 runs 14 residues. Here the CDR3 reads CASSLGGNSYEQYF. Written as DNA, the CDR3 is TGCGCCAGCAGCCTGGGGGGCAACTCCTACGAGCAGTACTTC.

The sample holds a few counts of this clone. V and J are TRBV6-5 and TRBJ1-2; no firm D call. The ends were cut back, 5 bases at V and 7 bases at J, with 11 bases in the middle. The CDR3 sequence is 12 residues long. The V gene's germline CDR1 is MNHEY and CDR2 SVGAGI. CDR3 protein: CASSPRGSGYTF. CDR3 bases: TGTGCCAGCAGTCCGAGAGGCAGTGGCTACACCTTC.

The V gene is TRBV5-1, the J gene TRBJ1-1; 7 bases align to TRBD1. The CDR3 loop spans 15 amino acids. V gave up 0 bases and J gave up 1 base; unmatched junction bases: 3. Germline CDR1 and CDR2: SGHRS and YFSETQ. The CDR3 DNA is TGCGCCAGCAGCTTGGAAGGGGGCCCGAACACTGAAGCTTTCTTT. Its protein is CASSLEGGPNTEAFF.

The rearrangement links TRBV29-1 to TRBJ1-3; D is ambiguous. Germline V gene data show CDR1 as SQVTM and CDR2 as ANQGSEA. CDR3 length: 15 amino acids. V was cut by 5 bases and J by 0 bases, with 14 bases left in between. CDR3 sequence: CSVSLQSSSGNTIYF. The DNA of the CDR3 is TGCAGCGTTTCCCTGCAGTCCTCCTCTGGAAACACCATATATTTT. The full variable domain, with the rest looked up from reference TRBV29-1 and TRBJ1-3, is SAVISQKPSRDICQRGTSLTIQCQVDSQVTMMFWYRQQPGQSLTLIATANQGSEATYESGFVIDKFPISRPNLTFSTLTVSNMSPEDSSIYLCSVSLQSSSGNTIYFGEGSWLTVV.

J is TRBJ2-3 and V is TRBV7-9; D may be TRBD1 (5 bases). The CDR3 totals 17 residues. CDR1 SEHNR and CDR2 FQNEAQ come from the germline V gene (reference sequence). The germline V and J ends were trimmed by 5 bases and 6 bases, with 24 bases remaining between them. The CDR3 DNA reads TGTGCCAGCAGCGCCCGGACCGACAGAGGTTCGTTTGATACGCAGTATTTT. Translating it yields CASSARTDRGSFDTQYF.

The rearrangement uses TRBV18 and TRBJ2-3, with 7 bases aligning to TRBD1. There are 16 residues in the CDR3. In germline, CDR1 is KGHSH, CDR2 LQKENI. The ends lost 0 bases at V and 3 bases at J; junction bases unmatched: 6. CDR3: CASSPPRQGWTDTQYF. The CDR3 nucleotides read TGTGCCAGCTCACCACCAAGACAGGGATGGACAGATACGCAGTATTTT.

The chain employs TRBV7-2 and TRBJ1-2; TRBD1 might be the D (5 bases). The germline V gene encodes CDR1 SGHTA and CDR2 FQGNSA. Trimming took off 4 bases at V and 1 base at J, with 10 bases between the two ends. The CDR3 runs 14 residues. The CDR3 DNA follows: TGTGCCAGCAGCTCGACAGACTTTAACTATGGCTACACCTTC. Translating gives CASSSTDFNYGYTF.

The chain has TRBV19 and TRBJ2-7; D perhaps matches TRBD2 (7 bases). The V gene lost 5 bases and the J gene lost 5 bases, with 19 bases spanning the gap. From germline, CDR1 is LNHDA and CDR2 SQIVND (reference sequence). This CDR3 has 15 amino acids. The CDR3 protein is CASSDGRGAMNEQYF. The CDR3 coding sequence is TGTGCCAGTAGTGACGGACGGGGGGCGATGAACGAGCAGTACTTC.

The genes are TRBV7-9 and TRBJ1-1; 7 positions match TRBD1. Germline assignment: CDR1 SEHNR and CDR2 FQNEAQ (reference sequence). This CDR3 comprises 15 residues. With 5 bases clipped from V and 0 bases from J, the junction kept 6 bases outside the gene matches. CDR3 protein: CASSPQGSMNTEAFF. The CDR3 nucleotides read TGTGCCAGCAGCCCACAGGGGTCTATGAACACTGAAGCTTTCTTT.

The V call is TRBV6-5, the J call TRBJ1-5; no reliable D call. The CDR3 length is 14 residues. Germline assignment: CDR1 MNHEY and CDR2 SVGAGI. Between the trimmed V and J ends, which lost 4 bases and 7 bases, there was a span of 14 bases. CDR3 DNA sequence: TGTGCCAGCAGTTCAGGCCTTGGAGGCCAGCCCCAGCATTTT. It translates to CASSSGLGGQPQHF.

The chain is built from TRBV2 and TRBJ1-6; D might be TRBD1 (6 bases). The V gene's germline CDR1 is SNHLY and CDR2 FYNNEI. V gave up 9 bases and J gave up 7 bases, with 13 bases separating them. The CDR3 totals 13 residues. This CDR3 reads CASNREKNSPLHF. For the CDR3, the DNA is TGTGCCAGTAACAGGGAAAAAAATTCACCCCTCCACTTT.

The genes are TRBV29-1 and TRBJ1-1; 8 nucleotides align to TRBD1. The CDR3 has 15 amino acids. The V gene's germline CDR1 is SQVTM and CDR2 ANQGSEA. V lost 4 bases to trimming and J lost 1 base; unmatched junction nucleotides: 8. CDR3 sequence reads: CSVADRATGNTEAFF. DNA of the CDR3: TGCAGCGTTGCGGACAGGGCGACCGGGAACACTGAAGCTTTCTTT.

The chain uses TRBV7-2 and TRBJ1-2; D is perhaps TRBD1 (5 bases). The CDR3 has 16 amino acids. The germline gives CDR1 SGHTA, CDR2 FQGNSA. With 7 bases removed from V and 4 bases from J, the gap between germline ends came to 22 bases. This CDR3 reads CASTPRWQGAPYGYTF. In DNA form, the CDR3 reads TGTGCCAGCACCCCAAGGTGGCAGGGCGCTCCCTATGGCTACACCTTC.

This clone showed up just once. The rearrangement joins TRBV7-9 to TRBJ2-3; 11 bases line up with TRBD2. CDR1 and CDR2 (germline): SEHNR, FQNEAQ (reference sequence). The CDR3 runs to 15 residues. Losses at the gene ends were 2 bases for V and 3 bases for J; bases not matched to a gene: 1. The CDR3 spells CASSLPSGGTDTQYF. CDR3 DNA sequence: TGTGCCAGCAGCTTACCTAGCGGGGGGACAGATACGCAGTATTTT.

The CDR3 loop is CASSLYRAGSNEKLFF. The CDR3 nucleotides read TGCGCCAGCAGCTTGTACAGGGCAGGATCTAATGAAAAACTGTTTTTT. The genes are TRBV5-1 and TRBJ1-4; TRBD1 might be the D (6 bases). Germline V CDR1 and CDR2: SGHRS, YFSETQ. V gave up 1 base and J gave up 3 bases, with 13 bases separating them. The CDR3 has 16 residues.

The CDR3 is CASSYSGVSGEKLFF. CDR3 coding DNA: TGTGCCAGCAGTTACTCGGGTGTCTCGGGTGAAAAACTGTTTTTT. The gene calls are TRBV6-5 and TRBJ1-4; D remains ambiguous. V dropped 0 bases and J dropped 7 bases, with 12 bases sitting between them. Germline-derived CDR1 and CDR2 are MNHEY and SVGAGI. The CDR3 runs to 15 residues.

CDR3 in amino acids: CASSLVQASNEKLFF. The CDR3 DNA sequence: TGTGCCAGCAGCTTAGTCCAGGCGAGTAATGAAAAACTGTTTTTT. The chain couples TRBV7-2 to TRBJ1-4; D gene uncertain. Between the trimmed V and J ends, which lost 1 base and 4 bases, there was a span of 10 bases. Germline CDR1 reads SGHTA; CDR2 reads FQGNSA. The CDR3 has 15 residues.

V is TRBV7-9 and J is TRBJ1-5, with D possibly matching TRBD1 (5 bases). Trimming left V 1 base short and J 3 bases short, with 16 bases between. Germline CDR1 SEHNR, CDR2 FQNEAQ (reference sequence). This CDR3 comprises 17 residues. The DNA for the CDR3 is TGTGCCAGCAGCTTAGTGTCCGGAGGGGCCGACAATCAGCCCCAGCATTTT. Translation: CASSLVSGGADNQPQHF. The full variable domain, its missing parts supplied by reference TRBV7-9 and TRBJ1-5, is DTGVSQNPRHKITKRGQNVTFRCDPISEHNRLYWYRQTLGQGPEFLTYFQNEAQLEKSRLLSDRFSAERPKGSFSTLEIQRTEQGDSAMYLCASSLVSGGADNQPQHFGDGTRLSIL.

V is TRBV5-4 and J is TRBJ2-1, with 8 bases that match TRBD2. The CDR3 sequence is 14 residues long. Germline lookup yields CDR1 SGHNT and CDR2 YYREEE (reference sequence). V gave up 5 bases and J gave up 0 bases; unmatched junction bases: 1. The CDR3 region is CASRLAASYNEQFF. The CDR3 nucleotides read TGTGCCAGCAGACTAGCGGCCTCCTACAATGAGCAGTTCTTC.

The V gene is TRBV19, the J gene TRBJ1-1; D may be TRBD1 (6 bases). The length of the CDR3 is 14 residues. CDR1 is LNHDA and CDR2 is SQIVND in the germline V gene (reference sequence). The V gene lost 5 bases and the J gene lost 2 bases, with 12 bases spanning the gap. The CDR3 nucleotides are TGTGCCAGTAGTCCAGGGACATTTAACACTGAAGCTTTCTTT. Translated, it gives CASSPGTFNTEAFF.

J is TRBJ1-2 and V is TRBV7-2; 9 bases fit TRBD1. The V gene end was trimmed by 1 base and the J gene end by 8 bases; junction bases not matched to a gene: 11. The CDR3 totals 16 residues. Germline CDR1 SGHTA, CDR2 FQGNSA. CDR3 amino acids: CASSLGWGQGDFGYTF. The CDR3 DNA sequence: TGTGCCAGCAGCTTAGGGTGGGGACAGGGCGACTTCGGCTACACCTTC.

For this clone: Within the sample, other DNA sequences also encode this same CDR3. The chain is built from TRBV9 and TRBJ2-5; 8 bases line up with TRBD2. V was pared by 0 bases and J by 1 base, with 2 bases of the junction left unmatched. Germline V gene data show CDR1 as SGDLS and CDR2 as YYNGEE. The CDR3 totals 15 residues. Here the CDR3 reads CASSVAGGVQETQYF. The CDR3 DNA reads TGTGCCAGCAGCGTAGCGGGGGGGGTCCAAGAGACCCAGTACTTC.

The chain joins TRBV6-5 to TRBJ2-1; D may be TRBD1 (5 bases). This CDR3 comprises 13 residues. Germline values: CDR1 MNHEY, CDR2 SVGAGI. The V gene lost 8 bases and the J gene lost 0 bases, with 8 bases spanning the gap. The CDR3 is CASRDSSYNEQFF. The DNA for the CDR3 is TGTGCCAGCCGAGACAGCTCCTACAATGAGCAGTTCTTC.

This clone has more than one count but fewer than ten. This chain joins TRBV16 and TRBJ1-2; TRBD1 agrees at 8 bases. Germline V CDR1 and CDR2: KGHSY, FQNENV. The CDR3 is 16 amino acids. The ends lost 0 bases at V and 3 bases at J; junction bases unmatched: 6. CDR3 loop: CASSQSSRGQYYGYTF. The CDR3, as DNA: TGTGCCAGCAGCCAATCCAGCAGGGGGCAGTACTATGGCTACACCTTC. The whole variable domain, remainder taken from reference TRBV16 and TRBJ1-2, is GEEVAQTPKHLVRGEGQKAKLYCAPIKGHSYVFWYQQVLKNEFKFLISFQNENVFDETGMPKERFSAKCLPNSPCSLEIQATKLEDSAVYFCASSQSSRGQYYGYTFGSGTRLTVV.

This clone occurred once. J is TRBJ1-2 and V is TRBV3-1 (or the pseudogene TRBV3-2); D call uncertain. V was trimmed by 0 bases and J by 6 bases, leaving 17 bases between them. Germline CDR1 and CDR2: LGHDT and YNNKEL (reference sequence). The CDR3 runs 16 residues. CDR3: CASSQDIGVMVDGYTF. The CDR3 DNA follows: TGTGCCAGCAGCCAAGATATCGGGGTTATGGTAGATGGCTACACCTTC.

A single count supports this clone. This chain links TRBV5-6 with TRBJ2-1; maybe TRBD1 (5 bases). The V end was cut by 0 bases, the J end by 8 bases, with 12 bases between. The CDR3 length is 14 residues. CDR1 and CDR2 from the germline V gene are SGHDT and YYEEEE. CDR3 amino acids: CASSLESQGDEQFF. The CDR3 DNA sequence: TGTGCCAGCAGCTTGGAAAGCCAGGGCGATGAGCAGTTCTTC.

This chain uses TRBV9 with TRBJ2-2, with TRBD1 identical over 9 bases. The V and J ends lost 6 bases and 1 base, in that order; junction bases with no gene match: 7. The CDR3 has 16 amino acids. Per germline, CDR1 SGDLS and CDR2 YYNGEE. CDR3 DNA: TGTGCCAGCACCACCGGACAGGGGAGGAACACCGGGGAGCTGTTTTTT. Residues: CASTTGQGRNTGELFF.